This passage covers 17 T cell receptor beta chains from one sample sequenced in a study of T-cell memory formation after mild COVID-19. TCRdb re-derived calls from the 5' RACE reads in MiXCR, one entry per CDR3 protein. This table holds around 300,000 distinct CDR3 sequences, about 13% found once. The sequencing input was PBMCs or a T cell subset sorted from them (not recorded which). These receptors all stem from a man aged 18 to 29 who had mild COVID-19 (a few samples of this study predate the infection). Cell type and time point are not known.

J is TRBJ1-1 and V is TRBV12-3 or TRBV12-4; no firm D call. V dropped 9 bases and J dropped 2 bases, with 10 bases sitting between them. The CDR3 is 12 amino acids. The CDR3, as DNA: TGTGCCAGAAGAGGACCAAACACTGAAGCTTTCTTT. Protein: CARRGPNTEAFF.

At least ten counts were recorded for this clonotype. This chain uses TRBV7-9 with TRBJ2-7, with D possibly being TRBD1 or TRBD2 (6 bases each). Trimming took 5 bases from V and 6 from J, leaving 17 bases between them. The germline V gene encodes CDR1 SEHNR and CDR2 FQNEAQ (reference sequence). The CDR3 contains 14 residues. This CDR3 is CASSPLGGLSEQYV. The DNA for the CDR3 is TGTGCCAGCAGCCCCCTGGGGGGCCTCAGCGAGCAGTACGTC.

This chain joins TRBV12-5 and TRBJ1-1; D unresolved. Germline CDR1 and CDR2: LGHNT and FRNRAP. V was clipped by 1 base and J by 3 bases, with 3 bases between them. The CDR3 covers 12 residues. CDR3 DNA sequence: TGTGCTAGTGGTTTGGCGGACACTGAAGCTTTCTTT. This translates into CASGLADTEAFF. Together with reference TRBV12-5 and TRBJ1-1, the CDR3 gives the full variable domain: DARVTQTPRHKVTEMGQEVTMRCQPILGHNTVFWYRQTMMQGLELLAYFRNRAPLDDSGMPKDRFSAEMPDATLATLKIQPSEPRDSAVYFCASGLADTEAFFGQGTRLTVV.

The CDR3 sequence: CASSQDPMRGGRVDEQFF. The CDR3 bases are TGTGCCAGCAGCCAAGATCCCATGCGGGGGGGCCGGGTCGATGAGCAGTTCTTC. J is TRBJ2-1 and V is TRBV4-2; 9 nucleotides line up with TRBD2. There are 18 residues in the CDR3. Germline loops: CDR1 LGHNA, CDR2 YNFKEQ. The J segment lost 8 bases and the V segment lost 0 bases, leaving 14 bases of the junction unmatched.

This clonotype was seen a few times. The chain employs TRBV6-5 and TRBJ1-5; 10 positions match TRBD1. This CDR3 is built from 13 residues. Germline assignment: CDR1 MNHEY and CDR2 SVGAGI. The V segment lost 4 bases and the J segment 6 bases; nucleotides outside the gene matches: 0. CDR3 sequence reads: CASSWDRGQPQHF. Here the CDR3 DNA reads TGTGCCAGCAGTTGGGACAGGGGTCAGCCCCAGCATTTT.

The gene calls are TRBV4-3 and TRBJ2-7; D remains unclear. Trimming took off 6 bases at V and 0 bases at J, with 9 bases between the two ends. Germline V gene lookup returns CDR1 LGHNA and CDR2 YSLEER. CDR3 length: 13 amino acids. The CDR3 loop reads CASSESRSYEQYF. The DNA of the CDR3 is TGCGCCAGCAGTGAATCTCGCTCCTACGAGCAGTACTTC.

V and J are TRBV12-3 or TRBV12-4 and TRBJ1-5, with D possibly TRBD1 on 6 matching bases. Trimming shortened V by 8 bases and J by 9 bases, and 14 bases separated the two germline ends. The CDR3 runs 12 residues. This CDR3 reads CASPKGVPPQHF. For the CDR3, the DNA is TGTGCCAGCCCAAAGGGGGTTCCGCCCCAGCATTTT.

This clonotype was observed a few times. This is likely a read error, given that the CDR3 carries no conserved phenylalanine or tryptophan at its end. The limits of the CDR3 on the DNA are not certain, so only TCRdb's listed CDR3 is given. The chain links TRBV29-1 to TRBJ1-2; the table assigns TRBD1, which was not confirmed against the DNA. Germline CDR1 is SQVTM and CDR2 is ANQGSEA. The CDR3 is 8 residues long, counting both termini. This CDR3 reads CSVREVRA.

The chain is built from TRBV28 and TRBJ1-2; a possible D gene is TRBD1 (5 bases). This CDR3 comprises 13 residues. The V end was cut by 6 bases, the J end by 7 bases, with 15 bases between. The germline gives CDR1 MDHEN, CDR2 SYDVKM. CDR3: CASRIPGYSGYTF. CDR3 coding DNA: TGTGCCAGCAGGATTCCAGGGTACAGTGGCTACACCTTC.

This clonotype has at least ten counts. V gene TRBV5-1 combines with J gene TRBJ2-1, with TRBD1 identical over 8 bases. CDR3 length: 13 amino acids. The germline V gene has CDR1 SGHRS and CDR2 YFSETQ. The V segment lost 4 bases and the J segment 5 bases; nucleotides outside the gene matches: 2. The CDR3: CASSRGQDNEQFF. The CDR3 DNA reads TGCGCCAGCAGCCGGGGACAGGACAATGAGCAGTTCTTC.

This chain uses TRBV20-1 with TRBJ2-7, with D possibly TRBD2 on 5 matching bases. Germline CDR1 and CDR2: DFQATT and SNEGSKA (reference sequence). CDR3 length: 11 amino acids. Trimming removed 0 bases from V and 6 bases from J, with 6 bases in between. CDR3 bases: TGCAGTGCTAGAGATCGGGGCGAGCAGTACTTC. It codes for CSARDRGEQYF.

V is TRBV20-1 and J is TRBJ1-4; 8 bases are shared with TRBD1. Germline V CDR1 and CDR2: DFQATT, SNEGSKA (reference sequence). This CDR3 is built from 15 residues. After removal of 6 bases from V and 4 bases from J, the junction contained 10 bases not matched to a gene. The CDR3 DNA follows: TGCAGTGCCCCGGGACAGGCTTTGGGTAATGAAAAACTGTTTTTT. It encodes CSAPGQALGNEKLFF.

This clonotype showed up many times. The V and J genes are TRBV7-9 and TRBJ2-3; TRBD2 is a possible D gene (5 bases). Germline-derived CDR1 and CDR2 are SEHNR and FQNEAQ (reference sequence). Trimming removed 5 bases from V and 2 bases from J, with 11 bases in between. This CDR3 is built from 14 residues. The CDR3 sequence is CASSPDSNTDTQYF. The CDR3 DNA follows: TGTGCCAGCAGCCCGGACTCGAACACAGATACGCAGTATTTT.

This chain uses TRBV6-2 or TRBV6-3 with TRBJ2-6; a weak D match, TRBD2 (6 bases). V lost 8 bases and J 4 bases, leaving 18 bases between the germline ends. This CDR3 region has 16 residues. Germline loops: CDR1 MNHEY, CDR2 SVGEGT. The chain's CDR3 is CASATRRDSGANVLTF. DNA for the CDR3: TGTGCCAGCGCCACGCGCCGGGACTCCGGGGCCAACGTCCTGACTTTC.

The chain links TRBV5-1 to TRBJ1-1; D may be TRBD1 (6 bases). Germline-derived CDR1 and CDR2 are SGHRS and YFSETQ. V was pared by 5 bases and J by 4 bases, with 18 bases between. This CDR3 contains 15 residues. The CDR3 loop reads CASRLNLGGRTEAFF. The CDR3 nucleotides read TGCGCCAGCAGGCTAAACCTCGGGGGGCGCACTGAAGCTTTCTTT.

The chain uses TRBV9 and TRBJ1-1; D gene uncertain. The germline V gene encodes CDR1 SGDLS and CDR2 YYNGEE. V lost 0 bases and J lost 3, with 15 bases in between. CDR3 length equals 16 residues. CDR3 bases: TGTGCCAGCAGCGTAGGGGCGGGATTCCCGGACACTGAAGCTTTCTTT. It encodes CASSVGAGFPDTEAFF.

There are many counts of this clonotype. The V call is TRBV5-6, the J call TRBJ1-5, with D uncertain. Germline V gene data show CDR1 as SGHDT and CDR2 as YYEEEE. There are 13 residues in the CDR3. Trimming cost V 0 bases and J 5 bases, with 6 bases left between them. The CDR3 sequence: CASSLGRDQPQHF. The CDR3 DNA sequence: TGTGCCAGCAGCTTGGGAAGGGATCAGCCCCAGCATTTT.